Below are 17 T cell receptor beta chains sequenced from a single sample in a study of control samples from healthy donors and cancer patients. The method was immunoSEQ multiplex PCR; TCRdb's version includes in-frame clones alone and lacks a portion of them. The sample lists some 120,000 clones, roughly 90% occurring once. Sequenced: blood. These receptors were taken from a man aged 18 to 29 in good health.

V usage is TRBV5-1 and J usage is TRBJ1-6, with 11 bases fitting TRBD1. The V gene's germline CDR1 is SGHRS and CDR2 YFSETQ. This CDR3 comprises 15 residues. Trimming at V came to 4 bases and at J to 9 bases, leaving 6 bases not matched to a gene. In DNA, the CDR3 is TGCGCCAGCAGCATGGACAGGGGGCCGTTTTCACCCCTCCACTTT. It specifies CASSMDRGPFSPLHF.

This clone turned up a few times. V and J are TRBV6-4 and TRBJ2-1; 8 bases match TRBD2. The germline gives CDR1 MRHNA, CDR2 SNTAGT. Trimming cost V 3 bases and J 4 bases; bases outside gene matches: 5. The CDR3 has 15 residues. CDR3 DNA sequence: TGTGCCAGCAGTGAGGGGACTAGAGATTACAATGAGCAGTTCTTC. It yields the protein CASSEGTRDYNEQFF.

J is TRBJ1-6 and V is TRBV2; 7 positions agree with TRBD1. V gave up 1 base and J gave up 9 bases; unmatched junction bases: 3. Germline CDR1 and CDR2: SNHLY and FYNNEI. The CDR3 spans 14 residues. The CDR3 nucleotides read TGTGCCAGCAGTGAAGTTACAGGGGTTTCACCCCTCCACTTT. Translating it yields CASSEVTGVSPLHF. Looking up the rest from reference TRBV2 and TRBJ1-6 gives the full variable domain: EPEVTQTPSHQVTQMGQEVILRCVPISNHLYFYWYRQILGQKVEFLVSFYNNEISEKSEIFDDQFSVERPDGSNFTLKIRSTKLEDSAMYFCASSEVTGVSPLHFGNGTRLTVT.

Of note for this clone: The junction departs from germline at one end; a sequencing error may be responsible. The chain employs TRBV6-2 or TRBV6-3 and TRBJ2-7; D is uncertain. The germline CDR1 and CDR2 sequences are MNHEY and SVGEGT. The CDR3 runs 17 residues. In DNA, the CDR3 is TGTGCCAGCAGATACTTAGCCCGGACGGTGAGCTCCTACGAGCAGTACTTC. This encodes CASRYLARTVSSYEQYF.

The chain carries TRBV27 and TRBJ2-1; 10 nucleotides align to TRBD2. Per the germline V gene, CDR1 is MNHEY and CDR2 is SMNVEV (reference sequence). The V gene end was trimmed by 7 bases and the J gene end by 4 bases; junction bases not matched to a gene: 7. The CDR3 extends over 15 amino acids. The CDR3 loop is CASTVWTSGYNEQFF. In DNA form, the CDR3 reads TGTGCCAGCACCGTCTGGACTAGCGGATACAATGAGCAGTTCTTC.

The V call is TRBV28, the J call TRBJ2-2; no clear D gene. The CDR3 spans 13 residues. The V gene's germline CDR1 is MDHEN and CDR2 SYDVKM. With 3 bases removed from V and 0 bases from J, the gap between germline ends came to 2 bases. The CDR3 DNA follows: TGTGCCAGCAGTTTCCCGAACACCGGGGAGCTGTTTTTT. This gives the protein CASSFPNTGELFF.

The V call is TRBV2, the J call TRBJ2-3, with TRBD1 matching 7 bases. Germline V lookup: CDR1 SNHLY, CDR2 FYNNEI. Germline trimming cut 9 bases from V and 6 bases from J; bases unmatched to any gene: 6. There are 12 residues in the CDR3. The CDR3 spells CASSPGQDTQYF. The CDR3, as DNA: TGTGCCAGTAGCCCGGGACAGGATACGCAGTATTTT.

The gene calls are TRBV6-5 and TRBJ1-3; possibly TRBD1 for D (5 bases). CDR1 and CDR2 from the germline V gene are MNHEY and SVGAGI. The CDR3 consists of 15 residues. V lost 6 bases, J lost 0 bases, and 12 bases lay in between. CDR3 bases: TGTGCCAGCAGGACCGTACAGGACTCTGGAAACACCATATATTTT. Translated: CASRTVQDSGNTIYF.

The J gene is TRBJ1-2, the V gene TRBV6-5; the D gene is possibly TRBD1 (6 bases). Trimming removed 2 bases at V and 3 bases at J, with 16 bases between. Germline CDR1 and CDR2: MNHEY and SVGAGI. The CDR3 sequence is 16 residues long. The CDR3 DNA reads TGTGCCAGCAGTTACACCGGACAGTCACCTTACTATGGCTACACCTTC. Amino acid sequence: CASSYTGQSPYYGYTF.

The chain links TRBV2 to TRBJ2-7, with D possibly TRBD2 on 6 matching bases. CDR1 SNHLY and CDR2 FYNNEI come from the germline V gene. This CDR3 has 15 amino acids. Deletions cut 4 bases from V and 6 bases from J, with 19 bases between. CDR3 DNA: TGTGCCAGCAGTGGGGGACTTTTTACCCTCTCCGAGCAGTACGTC. Protein: CASSGGLFTLSEQYV.

V gene TRBV19 combines with J gene TRBJ1-5, with 10 positions matching TRBD1. The trim removed 7 bases at V and 1 base at J, leaving 16 bases unmatched. Germline loops: CDR1 LNHDA, CDR2 SQIVND (reference sequence). The CDR3 spans 19 residues. The CDR3 bases are TGTGCCAGTACCCCCGAGGCCGGGACAGGGGCCTCAAGCAATCAGCCCCAGCATTTT. Translation: CASTPEAGTGASSNQPQHF.

The rearrangement uses TRBV7-3 and TRBJ1-6, with unresolved D. The CDR3 is 13 residues long. V lost 0 bases to trimming and J lost 8 bases, with 5 bases between them. The V gene's germline CDR1 is SGHTA and CDR2 FQGTGA. The CDR3 nucleotides read TGTGCCAGCAGCTTAACAGAGGATTCACCCCTCCACTTT. Translation: CASSLTEDSPLHF.

The chain employs TRBV9 and TRBJ2-3; 12 nucleotides match TRBD2. CDR3 size: 15 residues. CDR1 is SGDLS, CDR2 YYNGEE, per germline. V shed 3 bases and J 3 bases; nucleotides not matched to a gene: 2. The CDR3 sequence is CASSAGLAGTDTQYF. The CDR3 region has the DNA TGTGCCAGCAGCGCAGGACTAGCGGGAACAGATACGCAGTATTTT.

The V gene is TRBV4-2, the J gene TRBJ2-4, with a weak D call TRBD2 (7 bases). Trimming shortened V by 0 bases and J by 7 bases, and 10 bases separated the two germline ends. The CDR3 length is 14 residues. From germline, CDR1 is LGHNA and CDR2 YNFKEQ. As DNA, the CDR3 is TGTGCCAGCAGCCAAGAAGGGGGGGAGAACATTCAGTACTTC. Translation gives CASSQEGGENIQYF.

This chain uses TRBV3-1 (or the pseudogene TRBV3-2) with TRBJ2-2; tentatively, D is TRBD1 or TRBD2 (5 bases each). With 3 bases removed from V and 0 bases from J, the gap between germline ends came to 8 bases. Germline V gene lookup returns CDR1 LGHDT and CDR2 YNNKEL (reference sequence). CDR3 length: 15 amino acids. The CDR3 DNA sequence: TGTGCCAGCAGCCAGGGGGTTCCGAACACCGGGGAGCTGTTTTTT. The encoded protein is CASSQGVPNTGELFF.

This sequence joins TRBV27 and TRBJ1-1, with 9 bases lining up with TRBD1. Germline V gene data show CDR1 as MNHEY and CDR2 as SMNVEV (reference sequence). The CDR3 length is 14 residues. With 4 bases clipped from V and 5 bases from J, the junction kept 5 bases outside the gene matches. CDR3 DNA sequence: TGTGCCAGCAGTTGGGGGACAGGGCAAACTGAAGCTTTCTTT. This gives the protein CASSWGTGQTEAFF.

This chain connects TRBV3-1 (or the pseudogene TRBV3-2) to TRBJ1-3, with D hard to call. V was shortened by 4 bases and J by 0 bases, with 13 bases between the two germline ends. The germline V gene has CDR1 LGHDT and CDR2 YNNKEL (reference sequence). CDR3 length: 16 residues. The CDR3 region has the DNA TGTGCCAGCAGCCTCCACAGACAAAGCTCTGGAAACACCATATATTTT. This codes for CASSLHRQSSGNTIYF.